This T cell receptor (beta chain) was observed in a study of blood T cell repertoires in COVID-19. Per the germline V gene, CDR1 is SNHLY and CDR2 is FYNNEI. V shed 6 bases, J shed 8 bases, and the junction held 8 bases outside the gene matches. The CDR3 has 14 residues. Produced via immunoSEQ multiplex PCR; TCRdb's table is partial and in-frame only. The sample contains just over 300,000 clones, about 89% of which appear only once. Sequenced input: PBMCs or T cells enriched from blood (not recorded which). The chain couples TRBV2 to TRBJ1-3, with 9 bases identical to TRBD1. The receptor was isolated from a woman aged 40 to 49 who had recovered from COVID-19. For the CDR3, the DNA is TGTGCCAGCAGCCCGGGACAGGGTCTAGACACCATATATTTT. Protein product: CASSPGQGLDTIYF. Variable domain in full (rest from reference TRBV2 and TRBJ1-3): EPEVTQTPSHQVTQMGQEVILRCVPISNHLYFYWYRQILGQKVEFLVSFYNNEISEKSEIFDDQFSVERPDGSNFTLKIRSTKLEDSAMYFCASSPGQGLDTIYFGEGSWLTVV.